The 24 T cell receptor beta chains below were found in one sample sequenced in a study of immune heterogeneity within non-small cell lung tumors. Each sample used approximately 590 ng of genomic DNA from bulk tumor tissue. Every primary tumor yielded several biopsies, spaced far apart, that were taken during surgery. Patients had untreated, newly diagnosed non-small cell lung cancer and underwent curative surgery. It was a multiplex PCR that amplified TCR beta CDR3, with 32 V and 13 J primers. TCRdb recomputed calls from the multiplex PCR reads with MiXCR, one row per CDR3 protein. The sample lists around 9,200 distinct CDR3 sequences, approximately 31% occurring once. The sequenced sample consisted of lung tumor tissue. These receptors were obtained from a man in his 60s with non-small cell lung cancer.

V and J are TRBV5-1 and TRBJ1-2; 7 bases map to TRBD1. Per the germline V gene, CDR1 is SGHRS and CDR2 is YFSETQ. The CDR3 extends over 13 amino acids. Trimming took 4 bases from V and 6 from J; bases not matched to a gene: 6. The CDR3 DNA reads TGCGCCAGCAGCCGACAGGGAAGTAATGGCTACACCTTC. Translation gives CASSRQGSNGYTF.

This clonotype was observed a handful of times. V usage is TRBV27 and J usage is TRBJ1-5; 7 nucleotides align to TRBD1. The CDR3 consists of 13 residues. Germline V gene sequence: CDR1 MNHEY, CDR2 SMNVEV (reference sequence). The J segment lost 6 bases and the V segment lost 2 bases, leaving 1 base of the junction unmatched. This chain's CDR3 is CASSLDRAQPQHF. The CDR3 coding sequence is TGTGCCAGCAGTTTAGACAGGGCTCAGCCCCAGCATTTT.

A note on this clonotype: Being one base from a much bigger clone, this may be a read error. The V gene is TRBV9, the J gene TRBJ1-4, with no clear D. The length of the CDR3 is 14 residues. Germline CDR1 and CDR2: SGDLS and YYNGEE. Trimming stripped 2 bases from V and 7 bases from J, with 12 bases between. The CDR3 nucleotides read TGTGCCAGCAGCGTCCAGGCTTCTATTGAAAAACTGTTTTTT. It encodes CASSVQASIEKLFF.

This clonotype was observed at least ten times. The chain couples TRBV6-1 to TRBJ1-5, with D possibly TRBD1 on 5 matching bases. CDR3 length: 16 residues. CDR1 MNHNS and CDR2 SASEGT come from the germline V gene. Trimming cost V 7 bases and J 2 bases, with 18 bases left between them. The CDR3 sequence: CASTIGAGLGNQPQHF. The CDR3 nucleotides are TGTGCCAGCACTATAGGGGCAGGACTGGGCAATCAGCCCCAGCATTTT.

In its sample, this clonotype ranks as medium-sized (0.01 to 0.1%). The V call is TRBV10-3, the J call TRBJ2-2, with D unclear. Deletions cut 3 bases from V and 1 base from J, with 15 bases between. In germline, CDR1 is ENHRY, CDR2 SYGVKD. The length of the CDR3 is 17 residues. The chain's CDR3 is CAISDRRSVGNTGELFF. CDR3 coding DNA: TGTGCCATCAGTGATCGGCGGTCCGTCGGGAACACCGGGGAGCTGTTTTTT.

This clonotype was found many times. The chain uses TRBV7-2 and TRBJ2-6; 8 bases are shared with TRBD1. V was clipped by 5 bases and J by 0 bases; unmatched bases: 9. CDR1 is SGHTA and CDR2 is FQGNSA in the germline V gene. There are 18 residues in the CDR3. The DNA of the CDR3 is TGTGCCAGCAGCCAAGGACAGGGTGGGAGCTCTGGGGCCAACGTCCTGACTTTC. Translation: CASSQGQGGSSGANVLTF.

Concerning this clonotype itself: The junction departs from the called germline gene at one end, perhaps through a read error. V and J are TRBV11-2 and TRBJ1-2; D is perhaps TRBD1 (5 bases). The V gene's germline CDR1 is SGHAT and CDR2 FQNNGV. This CDR3 has 13 amino acids. The CDR3 DNA reads TGTGTCAGCAGCTTATTTGGGGCGGAGGGCTACACCTTC. It codes for CVSSLFGAEGYTF. The full variable domain, in which reference TRBV11-2 and TRBJ1-2 provide the parts outside the CDR3, is EAGVAQSPRYKIIEKRQSVAFWCNPISGHATLYWYQQILGQGPKLLIQFQNNGVVDDSQLPKDRFSAERLKGVDSTLKIQPAKLEDSAVYLCVSSLFGAEGYTFGSGTRLTVV.

This clonotype was counted at least ten times. Here the CDR3 reads CASSRSAPNEQFF. CDR3 DNA sequence: TGTGCCAGCAGCCGATCCGCCCCCAATGAGCAGTTCTTC. The chain combines TRBV6-1 with TRBJ2-1; D gene uncertain. Trimming left V 6 bases short and J 6 bases short, with 12 bases between. Germline V gives CDR1 MNHNS, CDR2 SASEGT. The CDR3 is 13 residues long.

This clonotype is labeled as medium-sized. The V call is TRBV6-1, the J call TRBJ2-7; 10 bases agree with TRBD2. The V segment lost 6 bases and the J segment 2 bases; nucleotides outside the gene matches: 13. Germline CDR1 MNHNS, CDR2 SASEGT. The CDR3 has 17 residues. CDR3 sequence (DNA): TGTGCCAGCAGCCGGGGGATAGCGGGAGGTATTACCTACGAGCAGTACTTC. It codes for CASSRGIAGGITYEQYF.

In this sample, this clonotype is medium-sized. The chain combines TRBV19 with TRBJ2-7, with 7 bases aligning to TRBD2. Germline CDR1 reads LNHDA; CDR2 reads SQIVND (reference sequence). The CDR3 is 14 amino acids. V trimming: 0 bases; J trimming: 3 bases; junction bases outside the gene matches: 2. CDR3 DNA: TGTGCCAGTAGTATAGATCCTAGCGGCTACGAGCAGTACTTC. Translated, it gives CASSIDPSGYEQYF.

The chain couples TRBV4-1 to TRBJ2-5; possibly TRBD1 or TRBD2 for D (5 bases each). Trimming cost V 3 bases and J 5 bases, with 16 bases left between them. The V gene's germline CDR1 is MGHRA and CDR2 YSYEKL. The CDR3 is made up of 15 amino acids. The DNA of the CDR3 is TGCGCCAGCAGCCAGGGACCAGACCCTGGCGAGACCCAGTACTTC. Its protein product is CASSQGPDPGETQYF.

By share, this clonotype ranks as medium-sized. The chain recombines TRBV7-2 with TRBJ2-1; 7 bases map to TRBD2. After removal of 5 bases from V and 10 bases from J, the junction contained 11 bases not matched to a gene. Germline V gene sequence: CDR1 SGHTA, CDR2 FQGNSA. The CDR3 has 14 amino acids. CDR3 protein: CASSLTLGLGEQFF. The CDR3 DNA sequence: TGTGCCAGCAGCCTAACACTAGGACTAGGGGAGCAGTTCTTC.

The table lists this clonotype with many counts. The rearrangement joins TRBV4-3 to TRBJ2-1, with D possibly being TRBD1 or TRBD2 (5 bases each). Germline V CDR1 and CDR2: LGHNA, YSLEER. V was cut by 4 bases and J by 0 bases, with 10 bases left in between. This CDR3 has 15 residues. CDR3 sequence reads: CASSPDGASYNEQFF. The CDR3, as DNA: TGCGCCAGCAGCCCAGACGGGGCCTCCTACAATGAGCAGTTCTTC.

By sample share, this clonotype is medium-sized. V gene TRBV9 combines with J gene TRBJ2-1, with 12 nucleotides matching TRBD2. Trimming at V came to 4 bases and at J to 7 bases, leaving 9 bases not matched to a gene. The CDR3 length is 16 residues. Germline V gene data show CDR1 as SGDLS and CDR2 as YYNGEE. CDR3 protein: CASSSRTSGTRNEQFF. DNA of the CDR3: TGTGCCAGCAGCTCTCGGACTAGCGGGACAAGGAATGAGCAGTTCTTC.

By its share, this clonotype is medium-sized (0.01 to 0.1%). The chain links TRBV4-1 to TRBJ2-7, with unresolved D. Germline V lookup: CDR1 MGHRA, CDR2 YSYEKL. This CDR3 region has 14 residues. Trimming left V 1 base short and J 6 bases short, with 13 bases between. In nucleotides, the CDR3 is TGCGCCAGCAGCCAAGGGCTTCTTTCTATCGAGCAGTACTTC. Encoded protein: CASSQGLLSIEQYF.

This clonotype was detected many times. The chain carries TRBV6-4 and TRBJ1-5; D may be TRBD1 (5 bases). Per the germline V gene, CDR1 is MRHNA and CDR2 is SNTAGT. The CDR3 runs 9 residues. Trimming cost V 7 bases and J 15 bases, with 10 bases left between them. The chain's CDR3 is CASTGGGHF. CDR3 sequence (DNA): TGTGCCAGCACGGGGGGAGGGCATTTT.

The chain couples TRBV7-3 to TRBJ2-7; D is undetermined. Germline lookup yields CDR1 SGHTA and CDR2 FQGTGA. The CDR3 spans 13 residues. V was pared by 5 bases and J by 2 bases, with 10 bases between. In DNA, the CDR3 is TGTGCCAGCAGCCCCGACTTGACCTACGAGCAGTACTTC. Residues: CASSPDLTYEQYF.

This clonotype is medium-sized in the sample. The gene calls are TRBV2 and TRBJ2-7, with 12 bases matching TRBD1. Germline values: CDR1 SNHLY, CDR2 FYNNEI. V dropped 4 bases and J dropped 3; count of bases not matched to a gene: 4. The CDR3 loop spans 15 amino acids. CDR3 DNA sequence: TGTGCCAGCAGTGGGGGGACAGGGGGCCTCTACGAGCAGTACTTC. Translated, it gives CASSGGTGGLYEQYF.

This clonotype showed up many times. The rearrangement links TRBV19 to TRBJ2-1, with TRBD2 matching 10 bases. Losses at the gene ends were 6 bases for V and 4 bases for J; bases not matched to a gene: 15. Per the germline V gene, CDR1 is LNHDA and CDR2 is SQIVND (reference sequence). This CDR3 spans 18 amino acids. The CDR3 protein is CASRVGGSGRAAYNEQFF. Written as DNA, the CDR3 is TGTGCCAGTAGGGTGGGGGGGAGCGGGAGGGCCGCTTACAATGAGCAGTTCTTC.

This clonotype occurred many times. Germline is not matched at one junction end, which may reflect a read error. The chain is built from TRBV19 and TRBJ2-7; 7 bases fit TRBD1. The germline CDR1 and CDR2 sequences are LNHDA and SQIVND (reference sequence). The CDR3 runs to 15 residues. CDR3 sequence (DNA): TGTGCCAGTAGTATGGCACCGGGACAGAACTACGAGCAGTGCTTC. Its translation: CASSMAPGQNYEQCF. Variable domain in full (rest from reference TRBV19 and TRBJ2-7): DGGITQSPKYLFRKEGQNVTLSCEQNLNHDAMYWYRQDPGQGLRLIYYSQIVNDFQKGDIAEGYSVSREKKESFPLTVTSAQKNPTAFYLCASSMAPGQNYEQCFGPGTRLTVT.

This clonotype was observed at least ten times. This sequence joins TRBV7-2 and TRBJ2-7; the match to TRBD2 covers 9 bases. Germline loops: CDR1 SGHTA, CDR2 FQGNSA. V dropped 1 base and J dropped 6; count of bases not matched to a gene: 7. The CDR3 runs 15 residues. The CDR3 region is CASSLGASGKVEQYF. CDR3 in DNA: TGTGCCAGCAGCTTAGGGGCTAGCGGGAAGGTCGAGCAGTACTTC.

This clonotype was recorded at least ten times. V gene TRBV7-9 combines with J gene TRBJ2-7, with D possibly matching TRBD2 (6 bases). The V end lost 0 bases, the J end lost 4 bases, and 13 bases lay between the germline ends. The CDR3 loop spans 15 amino acids. Germline values: CDR1 SEHNR, CDR2 FQNEAQ (reference sequence). The CDR3 sequence: CASSLAPGVSYEQYF. The CDR3, as DNA: TGTGCCAGCAGCTTAGCCCCGGGAGTTAGTTACGAGCAGTACTTC.

This chain links TRBV6-1 with TRBJ2-7; 7 positions agree with TRBD2. CDR1 and CDR2 (germline): MNHNS, SASEGT. V was pared by 10 bases and J by 4 bases, with 13 bases of the junction left unmatched. This CDR3 is built from 14 residues. The CDR3 DNA is TGTGCCATCAGCCCGGGAGGAATTAAGTACGAGCAGTACTTC. It codes for CAISPGGIKYEQYF.

Details on this clonotype: This may arise from a read error, as a much more abundant clone is one base away. The genes are TRBV19 and TRBJ2-4; D might be TRBD2 (6 bases). The CDR3 sequence is 10 residues long. Deletions cut 10 bases from V and 12 bases from J, with 13 bases between. The germline V gene encodes CDR1 LNHDA and CDR2 SQIVND (reference sequence). The CDR3 reads CANGRGNQYF. DNA of the CDR3: TGTGCCAACGGGCGGGGAAATCAGTACTTC.